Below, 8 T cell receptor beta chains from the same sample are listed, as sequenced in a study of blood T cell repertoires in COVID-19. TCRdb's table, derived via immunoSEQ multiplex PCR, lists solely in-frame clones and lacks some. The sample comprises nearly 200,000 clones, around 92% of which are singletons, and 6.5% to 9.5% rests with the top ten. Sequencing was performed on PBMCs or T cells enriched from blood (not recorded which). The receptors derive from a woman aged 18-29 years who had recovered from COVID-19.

The CDR3 nucleotides read TGTGCCAGCAGTACAGCAGGTGAGGGAACCTACGAGCAGTACTTC. This gives the protein CASSTAGEGTYEQYF. This chain connects TRBV28 to TRBJ2-7; D perhaps matches TRBD2 (5 bases). CDR1 is MDHEN, CDR2 SYDVKM, per germline. The CDR3 is 15 amino acids. V gave up 5 bases and J gave up 2 bases, with 16 bases separating them.

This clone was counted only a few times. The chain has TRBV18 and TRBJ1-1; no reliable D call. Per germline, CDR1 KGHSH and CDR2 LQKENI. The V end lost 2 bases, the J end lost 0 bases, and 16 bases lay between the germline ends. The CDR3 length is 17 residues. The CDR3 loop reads CASSPNGEVSMNTEAFF. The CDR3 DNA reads TGTGCCAGCTCACCAAATGGGGAGGTGAGCATGAACACTGAAGCTTTCTTT. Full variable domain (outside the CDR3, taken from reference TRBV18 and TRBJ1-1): NAGVMQNPRHLVRRRGQEARLRCSPMKGHSHVYWYRQLPEEGLKFMVYLQKENIIDESGMPKERFSAEFPKEGPSILRIQQVVRGDSAAYFCASSPNGEVSMNTEAFFGQGTRLTVV.

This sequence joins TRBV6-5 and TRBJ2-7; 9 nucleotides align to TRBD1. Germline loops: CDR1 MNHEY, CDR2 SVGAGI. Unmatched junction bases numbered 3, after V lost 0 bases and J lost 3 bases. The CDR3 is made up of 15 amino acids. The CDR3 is CASSYSADRGYEQYF. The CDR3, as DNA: TGTGCCAGCAGTTACTCAGCGGACAGGGGCTACGAGCAGTACTTC.

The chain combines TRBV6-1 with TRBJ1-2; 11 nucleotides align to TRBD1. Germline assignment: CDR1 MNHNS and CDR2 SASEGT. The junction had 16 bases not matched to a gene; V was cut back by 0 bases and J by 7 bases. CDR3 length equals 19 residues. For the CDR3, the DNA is TGTGCCAGCAGTGAAGCGCTTCACGGGACAGGGGGTTTTAGAAGTGGCTACACCTTC. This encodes CASSEALHGTGGFRSGYTF.

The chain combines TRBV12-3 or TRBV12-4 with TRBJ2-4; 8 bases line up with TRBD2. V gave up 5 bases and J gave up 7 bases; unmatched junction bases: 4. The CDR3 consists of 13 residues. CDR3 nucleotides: TGTGCCAGCAGTACATCGGGAGGGAACATTCAGTACTTC. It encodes CASSTSGGNIQYF.

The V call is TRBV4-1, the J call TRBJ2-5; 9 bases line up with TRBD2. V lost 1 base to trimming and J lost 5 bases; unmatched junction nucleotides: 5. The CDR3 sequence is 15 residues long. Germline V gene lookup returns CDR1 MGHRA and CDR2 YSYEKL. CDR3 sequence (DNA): TGCGCCAGCAGCCAAGGGGCGGGGGGGCCGGAGACCCAGTACTTC. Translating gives CASSQGAGGPETQYF.

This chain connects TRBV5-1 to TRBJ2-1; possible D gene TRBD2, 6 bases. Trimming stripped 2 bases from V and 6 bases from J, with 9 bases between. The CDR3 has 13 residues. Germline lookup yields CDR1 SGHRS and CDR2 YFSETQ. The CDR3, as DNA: TGCGCCAGCAGCTTTGGGGGGACCAATGAGCAGTTCTTC. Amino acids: CASSFGGTNEQFF.

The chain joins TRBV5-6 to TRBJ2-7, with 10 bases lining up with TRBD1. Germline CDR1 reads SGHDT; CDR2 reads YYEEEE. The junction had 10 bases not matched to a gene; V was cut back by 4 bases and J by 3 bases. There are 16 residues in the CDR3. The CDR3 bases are TGTGCCAGCAGCCTAGGGGTTCGGACAGGGGGCTACGAGCAGTACTTC. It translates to CASSLGVRTGGYEQYF.